These 4 T cell receptor beta chains were all obtained from the same sample, sequenced in a study of cytomegalovirus exposure and HLA in healthy donors. Use of 60 Vbeta and 13 Jbeta primers characterized the PCR. TCRdb keeps only in-frame clones here, not all; method: immunoSEQ multiplex PCR. The sample yields more than 150,000 clones, approximately 85% seen once. Input material: PBMCs. The receptor source for this set is a woman younger than 35 in good health and CMV-seronegative.

In DNA, the CDR3 is TGTGCCAGCAGCCTTAGCGGGAGAGGTTCCCACGAGCAGTACTTC. As protein: CASSLSGRGSHEQYF. V gene TRBV11-2 combines with J gene TRBJ2-7, with 9 bases lining up with TRBD2. V shed 5 bases, J shed 5 bases, and the junction held 10 bases outside the gene matches. The germline gives CDR1 SGHAT, CDR2 FQNNGV. CDR3 length: 15 amino acids.

J is TRBJ2-3 and V is TRBV29-1, with D unresolved. V gave up 4 bases and J gave up 1 base, with 3 bases separating them. Per the germline V gene, CDR1 is SQVTM and CDR2 is ANQGSEA. The CDR3 runs 11 residues. The CDR3 loop reads CSVAGTDTQYF. For the CDR3, the DNA is TGCAGCGTTGCGGGCACAGATACGCAGTATTTT.

With respect to this clone: The sample holds other DNA sequences that translate to the same CDR3. For the CDR3, the DNA is TGTGCCACCAGCCGAATCGGACAGGGCACAGATACGCAGTATTTT. It encodes CATSRIGQGTDTQYF. The genes are TRBV15 and TRBJ2-3; 7 bases fit TRBD1. The junction had 6 bases not matched to a gene; V was cut back by 5 bases and J by 1 base. Germline assignment: CDR1 LNHNV and CDR2 YYDKDF (reference sequence). This CDR3 region has 15 residues.

The rearrangement uses TRBV7-2 and TRBJ2-3; TRBD2 matches at 13 bases. The germline gives CDR1 SGHTA, CDR2 FQGNSA. There are 16 residues in the CDR3. V lost 2 bases, J lost 6 bases, and 5 bases stayed unmatched. Written as DNA, the CDR3 is TGTGCCAGCAGCTTACGGACTAGCGGGAGCGTTGATACGCAGTATTTT. The encoded protein is CASSLRTSGSVDTQYF.